Following are 27 T cell receptor beta chains from one sample sequenced in a study of T cell repertoires in cytomegalovirus infection. Each CDR3 protein gets one entry after TCRdb re-called the reads with MiXCR. The sample includes fewer than 900,000 distinct CDR3 sequences, around 29% seen only once; the top ten take 13%. These receptors' antigens are unknown. The sequenced sample was cultured CD8+ T cells from PBMCs, obtained from culture after CMV antigen stimulation. The origin of the receptors is a human donor in good health (CMV status not recorded). Some clones in this sample may be carry-over from other donors' samples.

The rearrangement joins TRBV19 to TRBJ1-5, with TRBD1 identical over 7 bases. V shed 5 bases, J shed 3 bases, and the junction held 10 bases outside the gene matches. This CDR3 spans 16 amino acids. CDR1 and CDR2 (germline): LNHDA, SQIVND (reference sequence). The CDR3 loop is CASSGGGEDDNQPQHF. The CDR3 DNA follows: TGTGCCAGTAGTGGAGGGGGCGAGGACGACAATCAGCCCCAGCATTTT.

This clonotype appeared many times. This chain joins TRBV7-9 and TRBJ1-1; perhaps TRBD1 as D (5 bases). The CDR3 extends over 18 amino acids. Germline-derived CDR1 and CDR2 are SEHNR and FQNEAQ (reference sequence). V lost 2 bases and J 0 bases, leaving 19 bases between the germline ends. The CDR3 region is CASSLKGPAGWVNTEAFF. CDR3 DNA sequence: TGTGCCAGCAGCTTAAAAGGTCCCGCAGGGTGGGTGAACACTGAAGCTTTCTTT.

V and J are TRBV11-2 and TRBJ2-3, with a weak D call TRBD2 (6 bases). The CDR3 spans 15 residues. The germline CDR1 and CDR2 sequences are SGHAT and FQNNGV. Trimming pared 3 bases from V and 6 bases from J, leaving 16 bases between. CDR3 sequence: CASSLVLARLDTQYF. Here the CDR3 DNA reads TGTGCCAGCAGCTTGGTACTAGCTCGGTTGGATACGCAGTATTTT.

This clonotype showed up just a few times. The chain couples TRBV28 to TRBJ1-5, with D perhaps matching TRBD1 (5 bases). V was clipped by 6 bases and J by 9 bases, with 9 bases between them. This CDR3 has 11 residues. The germline CDR1 and CDR2 sequences are MDHEN and SYDVKM. DNA of the CDR3: TGTGCCAGCAGCATCGGGGGGCCCCAGCATTTT. It translates to CASSIGGPQHF.

This clonotype was detected many times. The V call is TRBV7-6, the J call TRBJ1-1, with 9 bases matching TRBD1. Germline values: CDR1 SGHVS, CDR2 FNYEAQ. This CDR3 has 14 amino acids. After removal of 8 bases from V and 1 base from J, the junction contained 5 bases not matched to a gene. The CDR3 DNA sequence: TGTGCCAGCTGGGACAGGGCTCGGAACACTGAAGCTTTCTTT. Translating it yields CASWDRARNTEAFF. The complete variable domain, with remaining parts taken from reference TRBV7-6 and TRBJ1-1, reads GAGVSQSPRYKVTKRGQDVALRCDPISGHVSLYWYRQALGQGPEFLTYFNYEAQQDKSGLPNDRFSAERPEGSISTLTIQRTEQRDSAMYRCASWDRARNTEAFFGQGTRLTVV.

V gene TRBV10-3 combines with J gene TRBJ2-7, with 7 bases fitting TRBD1. V lost 9 bases, J lost 2 bases, and 7 bases stayed unmatched. Germline values: CDR1 ENHRY, CDR2 SYGVKD. There are 13 residues in the CDR3. Written as DNA, the CDR3 is TGTGCCATACGGACAGGCGACCCCTACGAGCAGTACTTC. It specifies CAIRTGDPYEQYF.

This clonotype was seen more than once but under ten times. The chain combines TRBV6-5 with TRBJ1-1; a weak D match, TRBD1 (6 bases). There are 14 residues in the CDR3. Trimming cost V 5 bases and J 1 base, with 11 bases left between them. Looked up from germline, CDR1 is MNHEY and CDR2 is SVGAGI. CDR3 amino acids: CASSRTQGNTEAFF. The CDR3 DNA reads TGTGCCAGCAGTAGAACACAGGGGAACACTGAAGCTTTCTTT.

This clonotype was counted between two and nine times. This rearrangement joins TRBV4-1 to TRBJ2-5; D gene ambiguous. Trimming pared 0 bases from V and 1 base from J, leaving 12 bases between. Germline V gene sequence: CDR1 MGHRA, CDR2 YSYEKL. This CDR3 spans 16 amino acids. CDR3 sequence reads: CASSQENGVLQETQYF. CDR3 sequence (DNA): TGCGCCAGCAGCCAAGAGAATGGGGTCCTCCAAGAGACCCAGTACTTC.

There are a few counts of this clonotype. The chain couples TRBV4-3 to TRBJ2-2; 11 bases agree with TRBD1. Unmatched junction bases numbered 0, after V lost 3 bases and J lost 3 bases. Per germline, CDR1 LGHNA and CDR2 YSLEER. The CDR3 is made up of 15 amino acids. DNA for the CDR3: TGCGCCAGCAGCCAGGACAGGGGGCACACCGGGGAGCTGTTTTTT. Translated: CASSQDRGHTGELFF.

This clonotype was counted only a few times. The rearrangement joins TRBV27 to TRBJ2-1; maybe TRBD1 (6 bases). V was shortened by 4 bases and J by 9 bases, with 13 bases between the two germline ends. The CDR3 spans 13 residues. In germline, CDR1 is MNHEY, CDR2 SMNVEV (reference sequence). CDR3 nucleotide sequence: TGTGCCAGCAGTTGGACAGATGTAGGTGAGCAGTTCTTC. This encodes CASSWTDVGEQFF.

The chain joins TRBV7-9 to TRBJ2-5, with D possibly matching TRBD2 (5 bases). The CDR3 loop spans 14 amino acids. Germline V gene sequence: CDR1 SEHNR, CDR2 FQNEAQ (reference sequence). V lost 5 bases, J lost 5 bases, and 15 bases lay in between. DNA for the CDR3: TGTGCCAGCAGCCCAACGGCGGGCCGGGAGACCCAGTACTTC. Translated, it gives CASSPTAGRETQYF.

The chain has TRBV12-3 or TRBV12-4 and TRBJ2-1; 7 bases match TRBD2. With V trimmed by 3 bases and J by 8 bases, 13 bases remained unmatched. The CDR3 consists of 16 residues. CDR3 DNA sequence: TGTGCCAGCAGTTTTAGTCCGGGGGGAAACAGCGATGAGCAGTTCTTC. Its protein is CASSFSPGGNSDEQFF.

This chain uses TRBV5-6 with TRBJ1-2, with 7 bases lining up with TRBD1. V lost 4 bases, J lost 4 bases, and 10 bases stayed unmatched. CDR1 is SGHDT and CDR2 is YYEEEE in the germline V gene. The CDR3 is 15 amino acids. The CDR3 DNA is TGTGCCAGCAGCGGGGACAGCGAAATTGTCTATGGCTACACCTTC. Protein product: CASSGDSEIVYGYTF.

This clonotype has a handful of counts. V usage is TRBV7-6 and J usage is TRBJ2-7; TRBD2 matches 7 bases. Germline-derived CDR1 and CDR2 are SGHVS and FNYEAQ. V trimming: 4 bases; J trimming: 7 bases; junction bases outside the gene matches: 13. This CDR3 has 15 residues. The CDR3 DNA sequence: TGTGCCAGCAGCTACCTTAGCGGGCCCCAAGGGGAGCAGTACTTC. This codes for CASSYLSGPQGEQYF.

This clonotype appeared a few times. The rearrangement links TRBV19 to TRBJ2-1; TRBD2 might be the D (6 bases). V was trimmed by 4 bases and J by 4 bases, leaving 14 bases between them. CDR3 length: 15 residues. Germline V CDR1 and CDR2: LNHDA, SQIVND (reference sequence). The CDR3 DNA follows: TGTGCCAGTAGTACAAAAGCGGGCCCATACAATGAGCAGTTCTTC. Amino acids: CASSTKAGPYNEQFF.

CDR3 sequence reads: CASNLEGNTEAFF. Here the CDR3 DNA reads TGTGCCAGCAACCTGGAGGGGAACACTGAAGCTTTCTTT. The V call is TRBV7-9, the J call TRBJ1-1, with D unresolved. Trimming took 7 bases from V and 1 from J, leaving 10 bases between them. Looked up from germline, CDR1 is SEHNR and CDR2 is FQNEAQ (reference sequence). The CDR3 spans 13 residues.

The J gene is TRBJ2-3, the V gene TRBV28, with 7 bases fitting TRBD1. Looked up from germline, CDR1 is MDHEN and CDR2 is SYDVKM. The CDR3 spans 16 residues. The J segment lost 6 bases and the V segment lost 8 bases, leaving 17 bases of the junction unmatched. The CDR3 DNA follows: TGTGCCAGCGGGGCGGCTAGGACAGGCAGGTGGGATACGCAGTATTTT. As protein: CASGAARTGRWDTQYF.

This clonotype was seen once. The gene calls are TRBV5-6 and TRBJ1-1; 10 nucleotides line up with TRBD1. Germline V gives CDR1 SGHDT, CDR2 YYEEEE. This CDR3 has 16 amino acids. V lost 3 bases to trimming and J lost 5 bases; unmatched junction nucleotides: 10. The CDR3 DNA follows: TGTGCCAGCAGCTCGCCCGGGACAGGGGCGGAAACTGAAGCTTTCTTT. Encoded protein: CASSSPGTGAETEAFF.

The V and J genes are TRBV25-1 and TRBJ2-6; D not resolved. Trimming removed 2 bases from V and 0 bases from J, with 11 bases in between. The CDR3 is made up of 17 amino acids. The germline V gene has CDR1 MGHDK and CDR2 SYGVNS. The CDR3 is CASSELGRTSGANVLTF. The CDR3 DNA sequence: TGTGCCAGCAGTGAACTTGGTCGGACCTCTGGGGCCAACGTCCTGACTTTC.

The chain uses TRBV12-3 or TRBV12-4 and TRBJ2-6, with D possibly matching TRBD2 (5 bases). V was shortened by 6 bases and J by 0 bases, with 9 bases between the two germline ends. The CDR3 loop spans 15 amino acids. CDR3 coding DNA: TGTGCCAGCAGCCCCGGGAACTCTGGGGCCAACGTCCTGACTTTC. Translated: CASSPGNSGANVLTF.

This clonotype was counted between two and nine times. The CDR3 reads CASSQDGVQGRNEQFF. CDR3 nucleotide sequence: TGCGCCAGCAGCCAAGATGGGGTACAGGGTCGGAATGAGCAGTTCTTC. The chain uses TRBV4-3 and TRBJ2-1; the D gene is possibly TRBD1 (6 bases). The CDR3 has 16 amino acids. CDR1 and CDR2 from the germline V gene are LGHNA and YSLEER. Trimming pared 0 bases from V and 7 bases from J, leaving 16 bases between.

The V and J genes are TRBV2 and TRBJ2-7, with D maybe TRBD1 (6 bases). CDR1 and CDR2 (germline): SNHLY, FYNNEI. V lost 7 bases and J lost 3, with 13 bases in between. This CDR3 comprises 13 residues. The DNA of the CDR3 is TGTGCCAGCAAAACAGGGAGTTACTACGAGCAGTACGTC. Translation gives CASKTGSYYEQYV.

The chain is built from TRBV28 and TRBJ1-1; 11 positions agree with TRBD1. This CDR3 region has 16 residues. The J segment lost 1 base and the V segment lost 5 bases, leaving 6 bases of the junction unmatched. Germline V gene sequence: CDR1 MDHEN, CDR2 SYDVKM. The CDR3 nucleotides read TGTGCCAGCAGTCAGGACAGGGGGCTAGGGAACACTGAAGCTTTCTTT. As protein: CASSQDRGLGNTEAFF.

This clonotype turned up a few times. CDR3 protein: CASSQWPGMNTEAFF. DNA for the CDR3: TGTGCCAGCAGCCAATGGCCGGGCATGAACACTGAAGCTTTCTTT. The J gene is TRBJ1-1, the V gene TRBV3-1; D not resolved. Looked up from germline, CDR1 is LGHDT and CDR2 is YNNKEL (reference sequence). V was clipped by 2 bases and J by 0 bases, with 10 bases between them. This CDR3 is 15 amino acids long.

Ten or more counts support this clonotype. The genes are TRBV7-2 and TRBJ2-3; 8 nucleotides line up with TRBD2. The germline V gene encodes CDR1 SGHTA and CDR2 FQGNSA. This CDR3 spans 16 amino acids. V dropped 2 bases and J dropped 6; count of bases not matched to a gene: 10. The CDR3 nucleotides read TGTGCCAGCAGCTTACGACGGGGGGGTGTCAGGGATACGCAGTATTTT. It codes for CASSLRRGGVRDTQYF. Combining the CDR3 with reference TRBV7-2 and TRBJ2-3 gives the whole variable domain GAGVSQSPSNKVTEKGKDVELRCDPISGHTALYWYRQSLGQGLEFLIYFQGNSAPDKSGLPSDRFSAERTGGSVSTLTIQRTQQEDSAVYLCASSLRRGGVRDTQYFGPGTRLTVL.

This clonotype showed up many times. J is TRBJ2-1 and V is TRBV6-1; 9 nucleotides line up with TRBD1. Trimming removed 6 bases from V and 5 bases from J; junction bases left unmatched: 11. There are 16 residues in the CDR3. The germline gives CDR1 MNHNS, CDR2 SASEGT. CDR3 protein: CASSSQAWTGDNEQFF. The CDR3 DNA reads TGTGCCAGCAGCTCCCAAGCTTGGACAGGGGACAATGAGCAGTTCTTC.

The V and J genes are TRBV11-2 and TRBJ2-3; TRBD2 is a possible D gene (5 bases). V was trimmed by 4 bases and J by 0 bases, leaving 11 bases between them. Germline V gives CDR1 SGHAT, CDR2 FQNNGV. This CDR3 is 15 amino acids long. As DNA, the CDR3 is TGTGCCAGCAGCTCTGACTACCCAAGCACAGATACGCAGTATTTT. Amino acid sequence: CASSSDYPSTDTQYF.